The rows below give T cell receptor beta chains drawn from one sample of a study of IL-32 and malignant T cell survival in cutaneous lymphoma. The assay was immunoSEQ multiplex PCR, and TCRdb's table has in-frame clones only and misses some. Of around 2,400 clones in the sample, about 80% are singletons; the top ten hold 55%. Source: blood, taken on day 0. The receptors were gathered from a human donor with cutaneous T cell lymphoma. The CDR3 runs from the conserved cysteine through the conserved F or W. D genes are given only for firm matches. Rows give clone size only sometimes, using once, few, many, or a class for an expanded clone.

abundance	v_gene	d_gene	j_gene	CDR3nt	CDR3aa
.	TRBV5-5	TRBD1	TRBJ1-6	TGTGCCAGCAGCTTGGTGACAGGGGGTAATTCACCCCTCCACTTT	CASSLVTGGNSPLHF
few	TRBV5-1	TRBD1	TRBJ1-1	TGCGCCAGCAGCGTACAGGGGCCCACTGAAGCTTTCTTT	CASSVQGPTEAFF
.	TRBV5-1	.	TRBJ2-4	TGCGCCAGCCGCGGGGTAGCCAAAAACATTCAGTACTTC	CASRGVAKNIQYF
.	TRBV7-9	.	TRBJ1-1	TGCGCCAGCAGCCAAGAAGATTTGCCGGGGAACACTGAAGCTTTCTTT	CASSQEDLPGNTEAFF
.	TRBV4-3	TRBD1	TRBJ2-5	TGCGCCAGCAGCCAAGGGACAGGGACCGCGGAGACCCAGTACTTC	CASSQGTGTAETQYF
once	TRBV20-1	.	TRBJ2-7	TGCAGTGCTCCCCGAGCGTTCGAGCAGTACTTC	CSAPRAFEQYF
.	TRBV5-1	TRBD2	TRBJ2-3	TGCGCCAGCAGCTTGAGGGCGGGGGGAACAGATACGCAGTATTTT	CASSLRAGGTDTQYF
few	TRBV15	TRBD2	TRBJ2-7	TGTGCCACCAGCGCGAACCCCGGGACTAGCGGCGAGCAGTACTTC	CATSANPGTSGEQYF
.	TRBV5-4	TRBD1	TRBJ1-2	TGCGCCAGCAGCCATCGGACAGGGCGGGAGTGCACCTTC	CASSHRTGRECTF
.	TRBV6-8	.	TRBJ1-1	TGTGCCAGCAGTTACACCCCTGGGAGGGATGAAGCTTTCTTT	CASSYTPGRDEAFF
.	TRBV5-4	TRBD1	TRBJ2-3	TGCGCCAGCAGCCCCCTTACAGGGGGCCCTACAGATACGCAGTATTTT	CASSPLTGGPTDTQYF
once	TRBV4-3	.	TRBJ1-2	TGCGCCAGCAGCCAAGTGAGTGGAGACAACTATGGCTACACCTTC	CASSQVSGDNYGYTF
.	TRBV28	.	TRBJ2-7	TGTGCCAGCAGTTTACAGCCAGGCCCCGAGCAGTACTTC	CASSLQPGPEQYF
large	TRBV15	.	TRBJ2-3	TGTGCCACCACCACCGGGACTAGCACAGATACGCAGTATTTT	CATTTGTSTDTQYF
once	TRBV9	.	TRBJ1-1	TGTGCCAGCAGCATCGACGCGAACACTGAAGCTTTCTTT	CASSIDANTEAFF
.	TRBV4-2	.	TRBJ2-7	TGTGCCAGCAGCTCAAGGGAGGTAGGGGCCTACGAGCAGTACTTC	CASSSREVGAYEQYF
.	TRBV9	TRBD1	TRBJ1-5	TGTGCCAGCAGAGTACAGGGGGCGCAGCCCCAGCATTTT	CASRVQGAQPQHF